These T cell receptor beta chains were read from a single sample in a study of cytomegalovirus exposure and HLA in healthy donors. Produced via immunoSEQ multiplex PCR; TCRdb's table is partial and in-frame only. The profile shows about 120,000 clones, about four fifths of them singletons. Sequences were obtained from PBMCs. These TCRs come from a female donor in good health and CMV-seropositive. The CDR3 runs from the conserved cysteine through the conserved F or W. A D gene is named only where the DNA matches it firmly. A row's size may be missing; if present it is once, few, many or a size class.

v_call: TRBV6-5; cdr3_length: 13; d_call: NA; j_call: TRBJ1-1; clone_size: NA; cdr3_aa: CASKLGGNTGAFF; cdr3_nt: TGTGCCAGCAAGCTCGGGGGGAACACTGGAGCTTTCTTT
v_call: TRBV5-1; cdr3_length: 13; d_call: NA; j_call: TRBJ2-7; clone_size: NA; cdr3_aa: CASSSPQGYEQYF; cdr3_nt: TGCGCCAGCAGCTCCCCGCAGGGCTACGAGCAGTACTTC
v_call: TRBV15; cdr3_length: 14; d_call: TRBD1; j_call: TRBJ1-4; clone_size: NA; cdr3_aa: CATSLDRGNEKLFF; cdr3_nt: TGTGCCACCAGCCTCGACAGGGGAAATGAAAAACTGTTTTTT
v_call: TRBV25-1; cdr3_length: 16; d_call: NA; j_call: TRBJ2-6; clone_size: few; cdr3_aa: CASARGGVSGANVLTF; cdr3_nt: TGTGCCAGTGCTAGAGGGGGGGTCTCTGGGGCCAACGTCCTGACTTTC
v_call: TRBV2; cdr3_length: 13; d_call: NA; j_call: TRBJ2-5; clone_size: NA; cdr3_aa: CASCSSGKETQYF; cdr3_nt: TGTGCCAGCTGTTCCTCGGGAAAGGAGACCCAGTACTTC
v_call: TRBV27; cdr3_length: 12; d_call: TRBD1; j_call: TRBJ1-2; clone_size: NA; cdr3_aa: CASRDRGNGYTF; cdr3_nt: TGTGCCAGTCGCGACAGGGGAAATGGCTACACCTTC
v_call: TRBV30; cdr3_length: 15; d_call: NA; j_call: TRBJ2-7; clone_size: NA; cdr3_aa: CAAEGVRGKVYEQYF; cdr3_nt: TGTGCCGCCGAAGGGGTCAGGGGTAAAGTCTACGAGCAGTACTTC
v_call: TRBV7-3; cdr3_length: 13; d_call: TRBD2; j_call: TRBJ2-1; clone_size: NA; cdr3_aa: CASSPGGGNEQFF; cdr3_nt: TGTGCCAGCAGCCCGGGGGGGGGAAATGAGCAGTTCTTC
v_call: TRBV5-1; cdr3_length: 14; d_call: NA; j_call: TRBJ1-2; clone_size: NA; cdr3_aa: CASSLVGRQDGYTF; cdr3_nt: TGCGCCAGCAGCTTGGTTGGCAGACAGGACGGCTACACCTTC
v_call: TRBV5-4; cdr3_length: 18; d_call: TRBD2; j_call: TRBJ2-7; clone_size: NA; cdr3_aa: CASSSVTSGAPRSYEQYF; cdr3_nt: TGTGCCAGCAGCTCCGTGACTAGCGGGGCCCCCAGATCCTACGAGCAGTACTTC
v_call: TRBV4-2; cdr3_length: 13; d_call: NA; j_call: TRBJ2-2; clone_size: once; cdr3_aa: CASSQDEGGELFF; cdr3_nt: TGTGCCAGCAGCCAAGATGAGGGCGGGGAGCTGTTTTTT
v_call: TRBV30; cdr3_length: 12; d_call: NA; j_call: TRBJ1-1; clone_size: NA; cdr3_aa: CAWSPKGTEAFF; cdr3_nt: TGTGCCTGGAGCCCCAAGGGGACTGAAGCTTTCTTT
v_call: TRBV6-5; cdr3_length: 14; d_call: TRBD1; j_call: TRBJ1-4; clone_size: NA; cdr3_aa: CASSPPGQGEKLFF; cdr3_nt: TGTGCCAGCAGTCCTCCGGGACAGGGGGAAAAACTGTTTTTT
v_call: TRBV4-2; cdr3_length: 14; d_call: NA; j_call: TRBJ1-6; clone_size: few; cdr3_aa: CASSRAVDNSPLHF; cdr3_nt: TGTGCCAGCAGCCGGGCAGTAGATAATTCACCCCTCCACTTT
v_call: TRBV29-1; cdr3_length: 12; d_call: NA; j_call: TRBJ2-5; clone_size: NA; cdr3_aa: CSVTEDRETQYF; cdr3_nt: TGCAGCGTTACCGAGGATCGGGAGACCCAGTACTTC
v_call: TRBV30; cdr3_length: 14; d_call: TRBD1; j_call: TRBJ1-3; clone_size: NA; cdr3_aa: CAWSGGQHGNTIYF; cdr3_nt: TGTGCCTGGAGTGGGGGACAGCACGGAAACACCATATATTTT
v_call: TRBV11-1; cdr3_length: 15; d_call: TRBD1; j_call: TRBJ2-7; clone_size: few; cdr3_aa: CASSWKGTGTIEQYF; cdr3_nt: TGTGCCAGCAGCTGGAAGGGGACAGGGACGATCGAGCAGTACTTC
v_call: TRBV7-9; cdr3_length: 13; d_call: NA; j_call: TRBJ2-3; clone_size: NA; cdr3_aa: CASSFGGEDTQYF; cdr3_nt: TGTGCCAGCAGCTTTGGAGGCGAGGATACGCAGTATTTT
v_call: TRBV30; cdr3_length: 14; d_call: NA; j_call: TRBJ1-2; clone_size: few; cdr3_aa: CAWSGGFTIYGYTF; cdr3_nt: TGTGCCTGGAGTGGCGGATTTACGATCTATGGCTACACCTTC
v_call: TRBV4-2; cdr3_length: 17; d_call: NA; j_call: TRBJ2-1; clone_size: NA; cdr3_aa: CASSQELLASSYNEQFF; cdr3_nt: TGTGCCAGCAGCCAAGAGTTGCTAGCCTCCTCCTACAATGAGCAGTTCTTC
v_call: TRBV30; cdr3_length: 12; d_call: NA; j_call: TRBJ1-1; clone_size: NA; cdr3_aa: CAWSFGGTEAFF; cdr3_nt: TGTGCCTGGAGTTTCGGGGGCACTGAAGCTTTCTTT
v_call: TRBV19; cdr3_length: 14; d_call: NA; j_call: TRBJ1-1; clone_size: NA; cdr3_aa: CASRAVQGWDEAFF; cdr3_nt: TGTGCCAGTAGGGCCGTACAGGGTTGGGATGAAGCTTTCTTT
v_call: TRBV27; cdr3_length: 13; d_call: NA; j_call: TRBJ1-6; clone_size: once; cdr3_aa: CASSFRENSPLHF; cdr3_nt: TGTGCCAGCAGTTTCCGTGAGAATTCACCCCTCCACTTT
v_call: TRBV11-2; cdr3_length: 15; d_call: TRBD1; j_call: TRBJ1-2; clone_size: NA; cdr3_aa: CASSHLVAGGAGYTF; cdr3_nt: TGTGCCAGCAGCCACTTAGTGGCAGGGGGCGCGGGCTACACCTTC
v_call: TRBV2; cdr3_length: 14; d_call: NA; j_call: TRBJ1-5; clone_size: NA; cdr3_aa: CASTAGYSNQPQHF; cdr3_nt: TGTGCCAGCACGGCAGGGTATAGCAATCAGCCCCAGCATTTT
v_call: TRBV7-9; cdr3_length: 13; d_call: NA; j_call: TRBJ1-1; clone_size: NA; cdr3_aa: CASSRGGNTEAFF; cdr3_nt: TGTGCCAGCAGTAGGGGGGGGAACACTGAAGCTTTCTTT
v_call: TRBV5-1; cdr3_length: 13; d_call: NA; j_call: TRBJ1-2; clone_size: NA; cdr3_aa: CASSSGLDYGYTF; cdr3_nt: TGCGCCAGCAGCTCTGGACTCGACTATGGCTACACCTTC
v_call: TRBV19; cdr3_length: 12; d_call: NA; j_call: TRBJ1-1; clone_size: NA; cdr3_aa: CASSFGNTEAFF; cdr3_nt: TGTGCCAGTAGTTTCGGGAACACTGAAGCTTTCTTT
v_call: TRBV30; cdr3_length: 13; d_call: TRBD1; j_call: TRBJ1-2; clone_size: NA; cdr3_aa: CAWSGTGPYGYTF; cdr3_nt: TGTGCCTGGAGTGGGACAGGCCCCTATGGCTACACCTTC
v_call: TRBV7-8; cdr3_length: 15; d_call: NA; j_call: TRBJ2-7; clone_size: NA; cdr3_aa: CASSLGAAVAYEQYF; cdr3_nt: TGTGCCAGCAGCTTAGGGGCAGCGGTAGCATACGAGCAGTACTTC
v_call: TRBV7-2; cdr3_length: 14; d_call: NA; j_call: TRBJ1-2; clone_size: NA; cdr3_aa: CASSPGGDPYGYTF; cdr3_nt: TGTGCCAGCAGCCCTGGGGGGGACCCCTATGGCTACACCTTC